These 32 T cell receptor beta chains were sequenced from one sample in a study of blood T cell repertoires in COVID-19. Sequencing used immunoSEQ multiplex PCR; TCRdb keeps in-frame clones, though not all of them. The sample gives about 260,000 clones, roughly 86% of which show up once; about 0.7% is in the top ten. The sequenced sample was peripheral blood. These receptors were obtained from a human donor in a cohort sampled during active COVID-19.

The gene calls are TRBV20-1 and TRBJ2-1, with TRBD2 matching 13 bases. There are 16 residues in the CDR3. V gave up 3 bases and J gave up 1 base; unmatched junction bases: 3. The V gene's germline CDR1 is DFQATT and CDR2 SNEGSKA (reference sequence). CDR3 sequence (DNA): TGCAGTGCTAGTTGGACTAGCGGGAGTTCCTACAATGAGCAGTTCTTC. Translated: CSASWTSGSSYNEQFF.

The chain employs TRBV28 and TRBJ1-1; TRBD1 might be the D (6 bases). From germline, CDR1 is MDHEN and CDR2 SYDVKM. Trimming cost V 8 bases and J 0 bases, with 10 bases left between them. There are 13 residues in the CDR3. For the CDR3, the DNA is TGTGCCAGCGGGGGCCGTATGAACACTGAAGCTTTCTTT. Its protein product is CASGGRMNTEAFF.

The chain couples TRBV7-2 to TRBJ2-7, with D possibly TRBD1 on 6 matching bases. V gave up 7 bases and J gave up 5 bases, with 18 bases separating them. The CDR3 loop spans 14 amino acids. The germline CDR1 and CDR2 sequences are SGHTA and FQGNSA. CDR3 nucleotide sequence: TGTGCCAGCACCCTACGTCCGGGACAAGACGAGCAGTACTTC. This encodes CASTLRPGQDEQYF. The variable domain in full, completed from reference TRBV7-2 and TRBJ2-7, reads GAGVSQSPSNKVTEKGKDVELRCDPISGHTALYWYRQSLGQGLEFLIYFQGNSAPDKSGLPSDRFSAERTGGSVSTLTIQRTQQEDSAVYLCASTLRPGQDEQYFGPGTRLTVT.

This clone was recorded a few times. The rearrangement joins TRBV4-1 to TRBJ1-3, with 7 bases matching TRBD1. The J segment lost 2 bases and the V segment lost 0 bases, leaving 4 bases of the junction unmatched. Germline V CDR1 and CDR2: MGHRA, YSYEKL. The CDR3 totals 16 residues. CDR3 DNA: TGCGCCAGCAGCCAAGAACAGGGGACAGCTGGAAACACCATATATTTT. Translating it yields CASSQEQGTAGNTIYF.

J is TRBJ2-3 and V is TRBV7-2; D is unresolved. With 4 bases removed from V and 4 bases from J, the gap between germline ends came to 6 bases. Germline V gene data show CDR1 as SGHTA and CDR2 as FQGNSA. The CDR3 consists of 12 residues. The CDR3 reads CASSSVSDTQYF. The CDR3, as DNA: TGTGCCAGCAGCTCGGTATCAGATACGCAGTATTTT.

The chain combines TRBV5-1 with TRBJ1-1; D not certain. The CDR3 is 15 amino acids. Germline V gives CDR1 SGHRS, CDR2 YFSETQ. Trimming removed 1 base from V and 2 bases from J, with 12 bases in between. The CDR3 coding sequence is TGCGCCAGCAGCTTGCGGAGCTTGCAAAACACTGAAGCTTTCTTT. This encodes CASSLRSLQNTEAFF.

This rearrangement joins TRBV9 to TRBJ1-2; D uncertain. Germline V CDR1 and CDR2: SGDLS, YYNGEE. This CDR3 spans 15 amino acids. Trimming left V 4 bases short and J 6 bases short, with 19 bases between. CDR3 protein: CASSPHSDLVNGYTF. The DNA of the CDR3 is TGTGCCAGCAGCCCGCATTCTGACTTGGTTAATGGCTACACCTTC.

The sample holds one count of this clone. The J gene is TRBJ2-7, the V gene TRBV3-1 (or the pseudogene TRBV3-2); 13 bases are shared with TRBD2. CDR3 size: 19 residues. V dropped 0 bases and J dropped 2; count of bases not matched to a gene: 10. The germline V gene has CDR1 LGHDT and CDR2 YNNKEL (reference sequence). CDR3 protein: CASSQDSGLAGTPAYEQYF. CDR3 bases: TGTGCCAGCAGCCAAGATTCGGGACTAGCGGGGACCCCAGCCTACGAGCAGTACTTC.

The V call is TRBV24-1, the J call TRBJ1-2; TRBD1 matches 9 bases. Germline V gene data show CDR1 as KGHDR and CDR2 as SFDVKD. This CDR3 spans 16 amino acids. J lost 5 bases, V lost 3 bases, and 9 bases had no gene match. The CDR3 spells CATSDPGTGLSYGYTF. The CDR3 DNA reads TGTGCCACCAGTGATCCAGGGACAGGGTTGAGTTATGGCTACACCTTC.

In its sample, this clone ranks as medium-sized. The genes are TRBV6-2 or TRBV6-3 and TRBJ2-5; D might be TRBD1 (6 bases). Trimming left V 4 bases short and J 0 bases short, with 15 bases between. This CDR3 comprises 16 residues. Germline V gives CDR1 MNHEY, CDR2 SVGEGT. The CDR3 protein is CASSWDGQSYQETQYF. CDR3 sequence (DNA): TGTGCCAGCAGTTGGGATGGACAGTCCTACCAAGAGACCCAGTACTTC.

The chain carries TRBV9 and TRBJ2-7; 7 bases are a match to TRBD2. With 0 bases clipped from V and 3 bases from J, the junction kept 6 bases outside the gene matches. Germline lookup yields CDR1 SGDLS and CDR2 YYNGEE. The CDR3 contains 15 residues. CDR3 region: CASSVAAGDDYEQYF. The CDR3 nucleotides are TGTGCCAGCAGCGTAGCGGCGGGGGACGACTACGAGCAGTACTTC.

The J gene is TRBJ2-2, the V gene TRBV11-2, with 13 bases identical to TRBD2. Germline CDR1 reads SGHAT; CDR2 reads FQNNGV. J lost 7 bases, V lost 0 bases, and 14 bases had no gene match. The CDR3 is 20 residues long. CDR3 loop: CASSLDLFGLAGDVSGELFF. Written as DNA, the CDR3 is TGTGCCAGCAGCTTAGATCTCTTCGGACTAGCGGGAGATGTTAGCGGGGAGCTGTTTTTT.

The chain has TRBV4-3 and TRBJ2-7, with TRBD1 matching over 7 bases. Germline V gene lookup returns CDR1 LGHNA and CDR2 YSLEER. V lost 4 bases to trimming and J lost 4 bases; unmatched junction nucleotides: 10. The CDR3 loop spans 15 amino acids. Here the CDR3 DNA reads TGCGCCAGCAGCCGTTCGGGACAGCCAGGGTACGAGCAGTACTTC. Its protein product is CASSRSGQPGYEQYF.

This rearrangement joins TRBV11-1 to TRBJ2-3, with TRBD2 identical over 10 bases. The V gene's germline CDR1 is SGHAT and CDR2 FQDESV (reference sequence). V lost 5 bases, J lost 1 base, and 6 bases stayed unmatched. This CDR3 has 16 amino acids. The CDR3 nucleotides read TGTGCCAGCAGCCCCCCCAGCGGGAGGGGCACAGATACGCAGTATTTT. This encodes CASSPPSGRGTDTQYF.

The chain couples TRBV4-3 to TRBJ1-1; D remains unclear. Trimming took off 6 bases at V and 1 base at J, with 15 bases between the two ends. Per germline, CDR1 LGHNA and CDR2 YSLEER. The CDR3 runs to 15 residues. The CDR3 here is CASREDSLWNTEAFF. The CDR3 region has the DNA TGCGCCAGCAGGGAAGACTCGTTATGGAACACTGAAGCTTTCTTT.

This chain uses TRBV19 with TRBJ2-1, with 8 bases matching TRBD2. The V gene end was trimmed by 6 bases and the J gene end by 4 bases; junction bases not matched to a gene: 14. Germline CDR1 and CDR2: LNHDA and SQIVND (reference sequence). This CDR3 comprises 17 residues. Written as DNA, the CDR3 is TGTGCCAGTAGCTTATTTGCTGGCGGGGGGCTTTACAATGAGCAGTTCTTC. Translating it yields CASSLFAGGGLYNEQFF.

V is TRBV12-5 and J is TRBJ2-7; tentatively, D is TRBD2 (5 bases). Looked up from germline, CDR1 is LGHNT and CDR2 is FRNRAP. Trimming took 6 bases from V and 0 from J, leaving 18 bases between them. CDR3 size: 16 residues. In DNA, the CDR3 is TGTGCTAGTGGGCCACCCCGGGGTGCAAACTCCTACGAGCAGTACTTC. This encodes CASGPPRGANSYEQYF.

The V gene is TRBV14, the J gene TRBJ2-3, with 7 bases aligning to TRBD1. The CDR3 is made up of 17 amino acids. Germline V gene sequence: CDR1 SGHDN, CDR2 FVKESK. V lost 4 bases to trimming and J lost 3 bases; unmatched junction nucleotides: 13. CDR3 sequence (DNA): TGTGCCAGCAGCCGTTCATCGGCTCCACAGGGGACAGATACGCAGTATTTT. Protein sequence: CASSRSSAPQGTDTQYF.

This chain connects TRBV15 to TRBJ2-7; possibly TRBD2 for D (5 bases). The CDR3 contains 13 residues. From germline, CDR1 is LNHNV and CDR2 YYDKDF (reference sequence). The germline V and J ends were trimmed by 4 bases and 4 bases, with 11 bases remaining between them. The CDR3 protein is CATSTHGGYEQYF. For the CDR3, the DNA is TGTGCCACCAGCACCCACGGCGGGTACGAGCAGTACTTC.

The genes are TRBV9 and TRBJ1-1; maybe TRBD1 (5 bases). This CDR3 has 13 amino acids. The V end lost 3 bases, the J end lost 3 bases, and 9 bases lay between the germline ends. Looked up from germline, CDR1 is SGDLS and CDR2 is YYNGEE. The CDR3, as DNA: TGTGCCAGCAGCGCGGACACCCACACTGAAGCTTTCTTT. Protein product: CASSADTHTEAFF.

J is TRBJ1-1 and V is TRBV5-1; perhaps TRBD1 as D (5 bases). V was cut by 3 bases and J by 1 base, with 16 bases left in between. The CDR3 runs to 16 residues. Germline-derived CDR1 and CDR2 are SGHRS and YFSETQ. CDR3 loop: CASSSHLGEPNTEAFF. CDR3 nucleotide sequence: TGCGCCAGCAGCTCTCATCTAGGGGAACCGAACACTGAAGCTTTCTTT.

CDR3: CASRVEQLFYEQYF. Written as DNA, the CDR3 is TGTGCCAGCAGGGTGGAGCAGCTATTCTACGAGCAGTACTTC. The J gene is TRBJ2-7, the V gene TRBV2; no clear D gene. Trimming removed 6 bases from V and 3 bases from J, with 15 bases in between. Per the germline V gene, CDR1 is SNHLY and CDR2 is FYNNEI. The CDR3 length is 14 residues.

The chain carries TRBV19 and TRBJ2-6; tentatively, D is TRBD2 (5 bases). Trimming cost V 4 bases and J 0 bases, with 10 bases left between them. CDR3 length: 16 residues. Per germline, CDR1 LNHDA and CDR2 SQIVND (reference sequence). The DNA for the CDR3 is TGTGCCAGTAGTACAGGACTGTTCTCTGGGGCCAACGTCCTGACTTTC. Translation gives CASSTGLFSGANVLTF.

CDR3 DNA sequence: TGTGCCAGCAGCTTAAGGAGGCAGGGACAGGGGTATGGCTACACCTTC. It yields the protein CASSLRRQGQGYGYTF. The V and J genes are TRBV11-2 and TRBJ1-2; 10 bases match TRBD1. J was trimmed by 5 bases and V by 2 bases; bases with no gene match: 8. This CDR3 has 16 amino acids. Germline CDR1 and CDR2: SGHAT and FQNNGV. Based on the CDR3 plus reference TRBV11-2 and TRBJ1-2, the full variable domain is EAGVAQSPRYKIIEKRQSVAFWCNPISGHATLYWYQQILGQGPKLLIQFQNNGVVDDSQLPKDRFSAERLKGVDSTLKIQPAKLEDSAVYLCASSLRRQGQGYGYTFGSGTRLTVV.

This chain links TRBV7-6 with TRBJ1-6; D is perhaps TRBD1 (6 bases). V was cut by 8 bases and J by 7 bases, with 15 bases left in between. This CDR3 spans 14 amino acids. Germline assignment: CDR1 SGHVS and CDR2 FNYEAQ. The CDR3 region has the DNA TGTGCCAGCCGCTCGACAGGTTTAAATTCACCCCTCCACTTT. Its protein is CASRSTGLNSPLHF.

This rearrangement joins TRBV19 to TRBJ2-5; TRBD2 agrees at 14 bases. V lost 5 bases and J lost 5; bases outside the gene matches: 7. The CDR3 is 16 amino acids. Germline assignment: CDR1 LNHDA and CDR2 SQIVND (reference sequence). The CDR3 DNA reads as TGTGCCAGTAGTTGGGGGACTAGCGGGAGCAGGGAGACCCAGTACTTC. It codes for CASSWGTSGSRETQYF.

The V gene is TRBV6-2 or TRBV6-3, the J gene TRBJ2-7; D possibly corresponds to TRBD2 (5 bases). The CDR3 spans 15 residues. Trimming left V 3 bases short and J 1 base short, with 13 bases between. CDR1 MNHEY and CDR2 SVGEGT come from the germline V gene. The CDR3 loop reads CASSYTRGRSYEQYF. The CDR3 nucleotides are TGTGCCAGCAGTTATACCCGGGGAAGGTCCTACGAGCAGTACTTC.

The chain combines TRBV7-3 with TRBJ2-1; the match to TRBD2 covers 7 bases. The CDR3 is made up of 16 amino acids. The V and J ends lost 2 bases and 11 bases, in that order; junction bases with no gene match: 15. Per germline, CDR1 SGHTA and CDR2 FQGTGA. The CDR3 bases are TGTGCCAGCAGCTTATCTCCTAGCGGACCCGGTAGCCAGCAGTTCTTC. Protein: CASSLSPSGPGSQQFF.

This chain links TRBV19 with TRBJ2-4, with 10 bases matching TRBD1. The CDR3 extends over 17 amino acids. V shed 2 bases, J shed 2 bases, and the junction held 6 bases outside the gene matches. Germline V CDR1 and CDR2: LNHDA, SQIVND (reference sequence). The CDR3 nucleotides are TGTGCCAGTAGTATAATAGGGACAGGGGCATCCAAAAACATTCAGTACTTC. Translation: CASSIIGTGASKNIQYF.

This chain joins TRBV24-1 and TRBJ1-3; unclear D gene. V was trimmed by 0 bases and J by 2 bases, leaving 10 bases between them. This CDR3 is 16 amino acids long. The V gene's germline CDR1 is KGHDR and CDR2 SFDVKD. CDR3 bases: TGTGCCACCAGTGATTTGGAGGGTTTAACTGGAAACACCATATATTTT. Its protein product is CATSDLEGLTGNTIYF.

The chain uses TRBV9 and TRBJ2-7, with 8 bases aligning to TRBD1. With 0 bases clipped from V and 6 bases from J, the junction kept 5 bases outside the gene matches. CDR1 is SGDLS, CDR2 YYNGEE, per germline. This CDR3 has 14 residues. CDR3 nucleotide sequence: TGTGCCAGCAGCGTAGAGGGCAGGGGGCTCGAGCAGTACTTC. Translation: CASSVEGRGLEQYF.

The CDR3 here is CASSYSSADRPYGYTF. CDR3 nucleotides: TGTGCCAGCAGTTACTCGTCAGCGGACCGCCCCTATGGCTACACCTTC. This chain uses TRBV6-5 with TRBJ1-2; D remains ambiguous. CDR1 is MNHEY and CDR2 is SVGAGI in the germline V gene. The CDR3 spans 16 residues. Trimming stripped 0 bases from V and 4 bases from J, with 15 bases between.